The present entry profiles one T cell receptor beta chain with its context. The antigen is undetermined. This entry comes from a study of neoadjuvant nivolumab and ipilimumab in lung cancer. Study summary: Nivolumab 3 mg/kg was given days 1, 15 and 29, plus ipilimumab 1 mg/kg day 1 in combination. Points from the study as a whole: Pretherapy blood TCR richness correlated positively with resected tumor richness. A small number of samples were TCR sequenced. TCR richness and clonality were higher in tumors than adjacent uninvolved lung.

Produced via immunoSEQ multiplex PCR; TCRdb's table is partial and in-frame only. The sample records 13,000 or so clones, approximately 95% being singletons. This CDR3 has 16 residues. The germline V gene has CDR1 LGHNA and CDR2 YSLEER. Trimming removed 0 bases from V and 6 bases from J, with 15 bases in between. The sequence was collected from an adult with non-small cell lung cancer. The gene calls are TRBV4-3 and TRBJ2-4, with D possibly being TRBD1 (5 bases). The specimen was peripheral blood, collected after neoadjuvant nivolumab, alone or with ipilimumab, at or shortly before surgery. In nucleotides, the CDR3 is TGCGCCAGCAGCCAAGATCTTGGACAAGGCGGAAACATTCAGTACTTC. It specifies CASSQDLGQGGNIQYF.